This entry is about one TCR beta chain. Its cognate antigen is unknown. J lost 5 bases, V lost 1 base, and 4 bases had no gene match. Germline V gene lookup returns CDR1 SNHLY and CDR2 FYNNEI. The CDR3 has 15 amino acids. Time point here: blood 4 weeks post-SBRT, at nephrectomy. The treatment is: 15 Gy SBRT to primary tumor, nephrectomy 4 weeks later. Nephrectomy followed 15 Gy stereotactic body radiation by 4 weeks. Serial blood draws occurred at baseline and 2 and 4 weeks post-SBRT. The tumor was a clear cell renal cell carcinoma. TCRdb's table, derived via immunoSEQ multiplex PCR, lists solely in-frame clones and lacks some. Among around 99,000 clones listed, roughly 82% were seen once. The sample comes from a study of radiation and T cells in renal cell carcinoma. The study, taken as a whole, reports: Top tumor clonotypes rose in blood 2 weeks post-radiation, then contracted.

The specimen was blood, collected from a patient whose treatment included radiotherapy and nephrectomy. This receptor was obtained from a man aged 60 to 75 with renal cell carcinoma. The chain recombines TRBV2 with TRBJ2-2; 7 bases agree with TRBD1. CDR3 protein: CASSEVHRGTGELFF. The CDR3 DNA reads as TGTGCCAGCAGTGAAGTACACAGGGGAACCGGGGAGCTGTTTTTT. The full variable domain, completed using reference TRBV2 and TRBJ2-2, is EPEVTQTPSHQVTQMGQEVILRCVPISNHLYFYWYRQILGQKVEFLVSFYNNEISEKSEIFDDQFSVERPDGSNFTLKIRSTKLEDSAMYFCASSEVHRGTGELFFGEGSRLTVL.